This TCR beta chain was found in a study of cytomegalovirus exposure and HLA in healthy donors. About the study: Early released data had about 80 million unique TCRs, all coming from HLA-typed donors. General study results and limits: Sequencing had likely introduced a cluster of highly shared sequence variants as an artifact. A few V segments could not be told apart, such as TRBV6-2 and TRBV6-3, and were left out. Common viral pathogens were later found to be apparently linked to several of the most significant clusters.

CDR1 is DFQATT, CDR2 SNEGSKA, per germline (reference sequence). Trimming pared 8 bases from V and 2 bases from J, leaving 10 bases between. The CDR3 extends over 11 amino acids. PCR employed 60 Vbeta and 13 Jbeta primers. Here immunoSEQ multiplex PCR was the method, and the copy in TCRdb shows in-frame clones only, minus some. The data contain about 130,000 clones, under 80% of them singletons. With regard to this clone: Its target is not known.

This TCR came from a man aged 40-49 years in good health and CMV-seropositive. Sequenced: PBMCs. The gene calls are TRBV20-1 and TRBJ2-7; D not resolved. This chain's CDR3 is CSTRTTYEQYF. The CDR3, as DNA: TGCAGTACGCGAACCACCTACGAGCAGTACTTC.